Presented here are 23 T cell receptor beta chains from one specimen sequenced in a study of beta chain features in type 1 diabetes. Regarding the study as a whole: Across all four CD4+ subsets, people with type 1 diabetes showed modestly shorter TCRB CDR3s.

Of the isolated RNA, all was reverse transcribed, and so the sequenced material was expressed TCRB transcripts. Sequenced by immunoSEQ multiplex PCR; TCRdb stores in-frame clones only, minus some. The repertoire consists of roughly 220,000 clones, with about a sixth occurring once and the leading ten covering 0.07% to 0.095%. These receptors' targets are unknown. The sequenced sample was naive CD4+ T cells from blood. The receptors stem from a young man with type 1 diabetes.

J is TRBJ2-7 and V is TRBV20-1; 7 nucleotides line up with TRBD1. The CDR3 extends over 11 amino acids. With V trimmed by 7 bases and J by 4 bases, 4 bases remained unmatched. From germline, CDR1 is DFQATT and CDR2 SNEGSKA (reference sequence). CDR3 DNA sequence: TGCAGTGTCTCACAGGGGTACGAGCAGTACTTC. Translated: CSVSQGYEQYF.

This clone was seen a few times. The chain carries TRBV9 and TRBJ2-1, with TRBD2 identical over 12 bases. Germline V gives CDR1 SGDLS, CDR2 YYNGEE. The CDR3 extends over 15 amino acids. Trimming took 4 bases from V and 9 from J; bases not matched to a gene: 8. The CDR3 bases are TGTGCCAGCAGCTCCGCTGGGACTAGCGGGCTTGAGCAGTTCTTC. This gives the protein CASSSAGTSGLEQFF.

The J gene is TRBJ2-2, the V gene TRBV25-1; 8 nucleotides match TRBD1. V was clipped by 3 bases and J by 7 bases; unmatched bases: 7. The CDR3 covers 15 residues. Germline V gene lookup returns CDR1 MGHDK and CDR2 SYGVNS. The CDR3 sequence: CASSDPGQGNGELFF. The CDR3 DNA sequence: TGTGCCAGCAGTGACCCCGGACAGGGTAACGGGGAGCTGTTTTTT.

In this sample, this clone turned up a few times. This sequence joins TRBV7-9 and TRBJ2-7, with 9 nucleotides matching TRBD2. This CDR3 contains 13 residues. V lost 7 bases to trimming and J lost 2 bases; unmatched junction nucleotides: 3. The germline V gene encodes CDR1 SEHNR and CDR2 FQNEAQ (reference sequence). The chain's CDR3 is CASNIAGAYEQYF. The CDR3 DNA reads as TGTGCCAGCAACATAGCGGGAGCCTACGAGCAGTACTTC.

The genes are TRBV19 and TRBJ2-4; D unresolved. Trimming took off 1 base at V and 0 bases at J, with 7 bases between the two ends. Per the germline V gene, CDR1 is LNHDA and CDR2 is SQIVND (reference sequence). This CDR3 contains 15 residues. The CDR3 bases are TGTGCCAGTAGTATAGTAGGAGTAGCCAAAAACATTCAGTACTTC. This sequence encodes CASSIVGVAKNIQYF.

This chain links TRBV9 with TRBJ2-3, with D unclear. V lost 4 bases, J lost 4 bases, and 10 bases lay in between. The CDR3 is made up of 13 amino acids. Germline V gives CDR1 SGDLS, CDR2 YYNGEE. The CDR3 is CASSFGSSDTQYF. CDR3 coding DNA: TGTGCCAGCAGCTTCGGATCGTCAGATACGCAGTATTTT. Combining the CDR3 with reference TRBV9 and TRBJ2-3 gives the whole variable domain DSGVTQTPKHLITATGQRVTLRCSPRSGDLSVYWYQQSLDQGLQFLIQYYNGEERAKGNILERFSAQQFPDLHSELNLSSLELGDSALYFCASSFGSSDTQYFGPGTRLTVL.

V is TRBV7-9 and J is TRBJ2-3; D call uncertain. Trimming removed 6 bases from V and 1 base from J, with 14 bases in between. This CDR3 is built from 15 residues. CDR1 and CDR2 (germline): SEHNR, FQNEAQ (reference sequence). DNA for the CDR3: TGTGCCAGCAGTCCTCCAATGTCCCGCACAGATACGCAGTATTTT. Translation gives CASSPPMSRTDTQYF.

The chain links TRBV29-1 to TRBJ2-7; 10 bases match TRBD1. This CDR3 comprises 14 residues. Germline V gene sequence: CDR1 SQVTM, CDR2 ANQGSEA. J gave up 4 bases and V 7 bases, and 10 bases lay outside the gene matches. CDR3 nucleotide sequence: TGCAGCGCCCGGGGACAGGGGAAAAGGTACGAGCAGTACTTC. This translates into CSARGQGKRYEQYF.

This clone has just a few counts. CDR3 region: CASSQDLGPEETQYF. DNA of the CDR3: TGCGCCAGCAGCCAAGATTTGGGCCCAGAAGAGACCCAGTACTTC. This chain connects TRBV4-3 to TRBJ2-5, with D unresolved. V was cut by 0 bases and J by 3 bases, with 11 bases left in between. The germline gives CDR1 LGHNA, CDR2 YSLEER. The CDR3 totals 15 residues.

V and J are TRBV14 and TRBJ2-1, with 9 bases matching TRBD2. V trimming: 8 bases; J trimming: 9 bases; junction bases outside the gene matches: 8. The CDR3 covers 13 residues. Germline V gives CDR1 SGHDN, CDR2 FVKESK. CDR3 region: CASAGLALSEQFF. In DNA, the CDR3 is TGTGCCAGCGCGGGACTAGCCCTTTCTGAGCAGTTCTTC.

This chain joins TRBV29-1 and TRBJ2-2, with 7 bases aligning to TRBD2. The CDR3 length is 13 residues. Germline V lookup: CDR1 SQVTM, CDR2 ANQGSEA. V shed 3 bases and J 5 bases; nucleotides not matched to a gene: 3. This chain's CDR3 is CSVDGEGTGELFF. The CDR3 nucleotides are TGCAGCGTTGATGGGGAGGGGACCGGGGAGCTGTTTTTT.

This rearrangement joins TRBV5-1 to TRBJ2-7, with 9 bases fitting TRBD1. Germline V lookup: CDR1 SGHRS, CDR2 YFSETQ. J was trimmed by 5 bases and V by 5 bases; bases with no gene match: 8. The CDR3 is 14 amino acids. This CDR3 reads CASSSGTGINEQYF. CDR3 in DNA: TGCGCCAGCAGTTCCGGGACAGGGATCAACGAGCAGTACTTC.

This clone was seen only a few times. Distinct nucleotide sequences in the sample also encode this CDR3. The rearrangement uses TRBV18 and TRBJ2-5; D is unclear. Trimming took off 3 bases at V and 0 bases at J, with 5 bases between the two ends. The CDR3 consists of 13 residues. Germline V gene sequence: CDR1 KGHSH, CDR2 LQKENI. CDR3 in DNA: TGTGCCAGCTCACCGGGGAACCAAGAGACCCAGTACTTC. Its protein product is CASSPGNQETQYF.

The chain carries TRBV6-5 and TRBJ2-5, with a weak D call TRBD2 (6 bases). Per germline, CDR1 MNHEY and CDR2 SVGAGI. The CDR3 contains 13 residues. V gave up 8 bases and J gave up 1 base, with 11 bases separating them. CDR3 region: CASRSGSQETQYF. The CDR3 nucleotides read TGTGCCAGCCGTAGCGGATCCCAAGAGACCCAGTACTTC.

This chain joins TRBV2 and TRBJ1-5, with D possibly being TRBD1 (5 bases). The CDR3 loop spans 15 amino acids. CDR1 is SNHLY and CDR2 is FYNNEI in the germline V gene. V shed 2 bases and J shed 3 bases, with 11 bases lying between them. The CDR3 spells CASSERRGNNQPQHF. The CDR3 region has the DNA TGTGCCAGCAGTGAAAGGCGGGGGAACAATCAGCCCCAGCATTTT.

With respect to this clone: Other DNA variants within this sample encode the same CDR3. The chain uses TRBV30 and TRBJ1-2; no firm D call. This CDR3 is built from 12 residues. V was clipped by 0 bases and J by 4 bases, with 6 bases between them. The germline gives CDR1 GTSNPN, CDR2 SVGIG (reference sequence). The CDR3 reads CAWSVLGYGYTF. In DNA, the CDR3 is TGTGCCTGGAGTGTACTGGGCTATGGCTACACCTTC.

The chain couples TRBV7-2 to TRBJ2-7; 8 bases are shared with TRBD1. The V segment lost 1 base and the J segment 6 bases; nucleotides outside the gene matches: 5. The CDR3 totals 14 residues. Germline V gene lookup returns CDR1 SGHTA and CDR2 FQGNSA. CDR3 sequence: CASSLGTGFVEQYF. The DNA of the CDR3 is TGTGCCAGCAGCTTAGGGACAGGGTTCGTCGAGCAGTACTTC.

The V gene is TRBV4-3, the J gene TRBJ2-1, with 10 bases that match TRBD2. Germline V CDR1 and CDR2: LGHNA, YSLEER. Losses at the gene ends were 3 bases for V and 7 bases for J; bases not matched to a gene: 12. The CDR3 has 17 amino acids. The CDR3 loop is CASSQEIRSGRVNEQFF. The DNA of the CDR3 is TGCGCCAGCAGCCAGGAAATTAGAAGCGGGAGGGTAAATGAGCAGTTCTTC.

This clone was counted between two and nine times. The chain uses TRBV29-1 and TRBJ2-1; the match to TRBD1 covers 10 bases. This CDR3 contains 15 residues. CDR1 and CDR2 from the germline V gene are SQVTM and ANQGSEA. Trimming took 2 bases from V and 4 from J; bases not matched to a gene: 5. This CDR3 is CSVEWDRGSYNEQFF. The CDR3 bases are TGCAGCGTTGAATGGGACAGGGGAAGTTACAATGAGCAGTTCTTC.

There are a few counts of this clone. The CDR3 DNA reads TGTGCCAACTACACCCGCTGGATCCAAAATGGCTACACCTTC. Translating gives CANYTRWIQNGYTF. This chain uses TRBV21-1 with TRBJ1-2. TRBV21-1 counts as a pseudogene. The CDR3 totals 14 residues.

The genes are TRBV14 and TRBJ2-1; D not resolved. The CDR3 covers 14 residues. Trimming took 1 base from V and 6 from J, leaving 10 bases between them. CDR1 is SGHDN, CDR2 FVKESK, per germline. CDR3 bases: TGTGCCAGCAGCCAAGTGGAAAGGGCCAATGAGCAGTTCTTC. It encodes CASSQVERANEQFF. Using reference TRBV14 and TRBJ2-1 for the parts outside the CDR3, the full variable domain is EAGVTQFPSHSVIEKGQTVTLRCDPISGHDNLYWYRRVMGKEIKFLLHFVKESKQDESGMPNNRFLAERTGGTYSTLKVQPAELEDSGVYFCASSQVERANEQFFGPGTRLTVL.

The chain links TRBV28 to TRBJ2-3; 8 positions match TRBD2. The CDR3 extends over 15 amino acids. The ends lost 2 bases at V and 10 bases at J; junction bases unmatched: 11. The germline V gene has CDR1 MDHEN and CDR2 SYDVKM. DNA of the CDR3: TGTGCCAGCAGTTTAGTGACTAGCGCTGACAGACCGCAGTATTTT. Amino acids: CASSLVTSADRPQYF. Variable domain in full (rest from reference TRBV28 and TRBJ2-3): DVKVTQSSRYLVKRTGEKVFLECVQDMDHENMFWYRQDPGLGLRLIYFSYDVKMKEKGDIPEGYSVSREKKERFSLILESASTNQTSMYLCASSLVTSADRPQYFGPGTRLTVL.

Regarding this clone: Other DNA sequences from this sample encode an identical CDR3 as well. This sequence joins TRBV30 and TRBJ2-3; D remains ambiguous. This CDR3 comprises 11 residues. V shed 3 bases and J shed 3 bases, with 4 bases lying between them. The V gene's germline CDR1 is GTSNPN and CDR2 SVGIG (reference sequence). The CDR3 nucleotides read TGTGCCTGGAGGGTTACAGATACGCAGTATTTT. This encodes CAWRVTDTQYF.